This T cell receptor (beta chain) was found in a study of blood T cells in healthy people across ages. A second roughly 7 to 11 cycle PCR used barcoded and J-beta primers. In TCRdb, the 5' RACE reads were re-called with MiXCR into one record per CDR3 protein. Of over a million distinct CDR3 sequences detected, approximately 63% appear once; the ten largest clones hold about 6.3%. Regarding the study as a whole: Not knowing donor CMV status may have confounded expanded clonotype changes.

This clonotype was counted only a few times. Its matching antigen is unknown. Isolated PBMCs totaled at least 7 million in each sample. The receptor's source is a man younger than 35 in good health. Material for sequencing was blood.

Here the CDR3 DNA reads TGCAGTGCTAGAGGAGGGCGGGGGGGCACAGATACGCAGTATTTT. The encoded protein is CSARGGRGGTDTQYF. The J gene is TRBJ2-3, the V gene TRBV20-1; 8 bases align to TRBD2. The CDR3 loop spans 15 amino acids. With 1 base clipped from V and 1 base from J, the junction kept 4 bases outside the gene matches. Germline-derived CDR1 and CDR2 are DFQATT and SNEGSKA (reference sequence).